The 32 T cell receptor beta chains in this list originate from one sample, sequenced in a study of blood T cell repertoires in COVID-19. Some clones are missing from TCRdb's copy, which holds only in-frame ones; the method was immunoSEQ multiplex PCR. Among about 130,000 clones, about 79% were seen once, and the ten largest hold around 3%. Sequencing was carried out using peripheral blood. Receptor source: a woman of 80 years or more with acute or convalescent COVID-19.

The CDR3 is CASSIRGWAFF. Here the CDR3 DNA reads TGTGCCAGTTCTATCCGCGGATGGGCTTTCTTT. V usage is TRBV19 and J usage is TRBJ1-1, with D hard to call. The CDR3 runs 11 residues. Germline loops: CDR1 LNHDA, CDR2 SQIVND (reference sequence). Trimming took off 8 bases at V and 11 bases at J, with 15 bases between the two ends.

The rearrangement uses TRBV5-4 and TRBJ2-7, with 7 nucleotides matching TRBD1. The germline V gene encodes CDR1 SGHNT and CDR2 YYREEE (reference sequence). This CDR3 region has 14 residues. J lost 7 bases, V lost 1 base, and 8 bases had no gene match. The DNA for the CDR3 is TGTGCCAGCAGCTTGAGCAACAGGGGTGGAGAGCAGTACTTC. Translated: CASSLSNRGGEQYF.

The J gene is TRBJ1-5, the V gene TRBV2; tentatively, D is TRBD1 (5 bases). V gave up 6 bases and J gave up 3 bases, with 15 bases separating them. The length of the CDR3 is 15 residues. The germline V gene has CDR1 SNHLY and CDR2 FYNNEI. This CDR3 is CASRGAGLNNQPQHF. The CDR3 DNA reads TGTGCCAGCAGAGGAGCGGGGCTGAACAATCAGCCCCAGCATTTT.

V gene TRBV3-1 (or the pseudogene TRBV3-2) combines with J gene TRBJ2-2, with 7 bases lining up with TRBD1. J gave up 4 bases and V 5 bases, and 7 bases lay outside the gene matches. The CDR3 contains 15 residues. Germline V gene data show CDR1 as LGHDT and CDR2 as YNNKEL (reference sequence). CDR3 loop: CASSSRDSRTGELFF. CDR3 nucleotide sequence: TGTGCCAGCAGCTCCAGGGACAGCCGCACCGGGGAGCTGTTTTTT.

The chain links TRBV27 to TRBJ2-2; 7 nucleotides agree with TRBD1. The V gene end was trimmed by 3 bases and the J gene end by 6 bases; junction bases not matched to a gene: 10. The CDR3 loop spans 16 amino acids. Per germline, CDR1 MNHEY and CDR2 SMNVEV (reference sequence). The CDR3 is CASSLELGGSAGELFF. The CDR3 nucleotides read TGTGCCAGCAGTTTGGAGCTAGGGGGCTCGGCCGGGGAGCTGTTTTTT.

V gene TRBV4-1 combines with J gene TRBJ1-2; D perhaps matches TRBD1 (5 bases). CDR1 is MGHRA and CDR2 is YSYEKL in the germline V gene. Trimming took 6 bases from V and 5 from J, leaving 10 bases between them. This CDR3 contains 12 residues. The CDR3 sequence is CASRGQWYGYTF. CDR3 bases: TGCGCCAGCAGGGGGCAGTGGTATGGCTACACCTTC.

V and J are TRBV5-1 and TRBJ1-2; 8 bases are a match to TRBD1. Looked up from germline, CDR1 is SGHRS and CDR2 is YFSETQ. The V gene end was trimmed by 2 bases and the J gene end by 7 bases; junction bases not matched to a gene: 7. This CDR3 is built from 14 residues. CDR3 sequence reads: CASSFFQGALGYTF. The CDR3 DNA sequence: TGCGCCAGCAGCTTTTTTCAGGGGGCGCTTGGCTACACCTTC.

The CDR3 DNA reads TGCGCCAGCAGCTTGGTGGCCGGGACTCTCTATGGCTACACCTTC. Protein sequence: CASSLVAGTLYGYTF. This rearrangement joins TRBV5-1 to TRBJ1-2; tentatively, D is TRBD1 (5 bases). This CDR3 spans 15 amino acids. CDR1 and CDR2 (germline): SGHRS, YFSETQ. Trimming removed 0 bases at V and 4 bases at J, with 13 bases between. The whole variable domain, remainder taken from reference TRBV5-1 and TRBJ1-2, is KAGVTQTPRYLIKTRGQQVTLSCSPISGHRSVSWYQQTPGQGLQFLFEYFSETQRNKGNFPGRFSGRQFSNSRSEMNVSTLELGDSALYLCASSLVAGTLYGYTFGSGTRLTVV.

The CDR3 loop is CAWSTGFGSPLHF. The CDR3 DNA reads TGTGCCTGGAGCACGGGTTTCGGCTCACCCCTCCACTTT. The gene calls are TRBV30 and TRBJ1-6, with no clear D. V was pared by 3 bases and J by 10 bases, with 13 bases between. Germline CDR1 and CDR2: GTSNPN and SVGIG (reference sequence). This CDR3 is 13 amino acids long.

This chain links TRBV4-1 with TRBJ2-7, with 9 nucleotides matching TRBD1. The CDR3 is 15 residues long. CDR1 is MGHRA and CDR2 is YSYEKL in the germline V gene. V shed 2 bases, J shed 1 base, and the junction held 3 bases outside the gene matches. In nucleotides, the CDR3 is TGCGCCAGCAGCCAACCGGGACAGGGTTCCTACGAGCAGTACTTC. This gives the protein CASSQPGQGSYEQYF.

This chain joins TRBV11-2 and TRBJ1-4; 7 bases are a match to TRBD1. The CDR3 extends over 17 amino acids. V lost 8 bases, J lost 5 bases, and 17 bases stayed unmatched. Germline V lookup: CDR1 SGHAT, CDR2 FQNNGV. CDR3 sequence reads: CASSNPDETGRNEKLFF. CDR3 in DNA: TGTGCCAGCTCAAACCCGGACGAGACAGGGAGAAATGAAAAACTGTTTTTT. The complete variable domain, with remaining parts taken from reference TRBV11-2 and TRBJ1-4, reads EAGVAQSPRYKIIEKRQSVAFWCNPISGHATLYWYQQILGQGPKLLIQFQNNGVVDDSQLPKDRFSAERLKGVDSTLKIQPAKLEDSAVYLCASSNPDETGRNEKLFFGSGTQLSVL.

This clone was seen once. The V gene is TRBV7-8, the J gene TRBJ1-2, with D unresolved. V was pared by 1 base and J by 4 bases, with 10 bases between. Per germline, CDR1 SGHVS and CDR2 FQNEAQ. The CDR3 is 14 residues long. CDR3 in amino acids: CASSLERRGYGYTF. The CDR3 DNA follows: TGTGCCAGCAGCTTAGAAAGGCGCGGCTATGGCTACACCTTC.

This clone was counted a few times. This chain connects TRBV18 to TRBJ2-5; possible D gene TRBD1, 6 bases. Per the germline V gene, CDR1 is KGHSH and CDR2 is LQKENI. The CDR3 extends over 14 amino acids. Trimming removed 3 bases at V and 3 bases at J, with 11 bases between. The CDR3: CASSPRDKEETQYF. CDR3 in DNA: TGTGCCAGCTCACCTAGGGACAAGGAAGAGACCCAGTACTTC.

The chain employs TRBV7-4 and TRBJ1-4; the D is unclear. The ends were cut back, 3 bases at V and 3 bases at J, with 14 bases in the middle. The CDR3 covers 16 residues. Germline assignment: CDR1 SGHVT and CDR2 SQSDAQ. CDR3 in amino acids: CASSFVGEASNEKLFF. The DNA of the CDR3 is TGTGCCAGCAGCTTCGTGGGAGAGGCCTCTAATGAAAAACTGTTTTTT. Drawing the rest from reference TRBV7-4 and TRBJ1-4, the complete variable domain is GAGVSQSPRYKVAKRGRDVALRCDSISGHVTLYWYRQTLGQGSEVLTYSQSDAQRDKSGRPSGRFSAERPERSVSTLKIQRTEQGDSAVYLCASSFVGEASNEKLFFGSGTQLSVL.

This sequence joins TRBV7-2 and TRBJ1-1; 8 nucleotides match TRBD1. This CDR3 region has 15 residues. Losses at the gene ends were 1 base for V and 0 bases for J; bases not matched to a gene: 1. Germline CDR1 SGHTA, CDR2 FQGNSA. The CDR3 nucleotides read TGTGCCAGCAGCTTAGGGACAGGGTTGAACACTGAAGCTTTCTTT. Its protein is CASSLGTGLNTEAFF.

This clone appeared a single time. The chain has TRBV7-9 and TRBJ1-5, with D possibly TRBD1 on 6 matching bases. Germline CDR1 reads SEHNR; CDR2 reads FQNEAQ (reference sequence). The germline V and J ends were trimmed by 5 bases and 3 bases, with 11 bases remaining between them. The CDR3 contains 14 residues. CDR3 amino acids: CASSPDRPNQPQHF. The CDR3 DNA reads as TGTGCCAGCAGCCCTGACAGGCCCAATCAGCCCCAGCATTTT.

V gene TRBV7-9 combines with J gene TRBJ2-5, with a weak D call TRBD1 (6 bases). Trimming shortened V by 2 bases and J by 3 bases, and 10 bases separated the two germline ends. The CDR3 contains 14 residues. CDR1 is SEHNR and CDR2 is FQNEAQ in the germline V gene (reference sequence). This chain's CDR3 is CASSLTEGEETQYF. CDR3 bases: TGTGCCAGCAGCTTAACCGAGGGGGAAGAGACCCAGTACTTC.

The V gene is TRBV2, the J gene TRBJ2-5, with D possibly matching TRBD2 (6 bases). The CDR3 is 16 residues long. V lost 4 bases and J 4 bases, leaving 19 bases between the germline ends. The germline gives CDR1 SNHLY, CDR2 FYNNEI. Written as DNA, the CDR3 is TGTGCCAGCAGTGGGAGGTCCCTACTGGGGGGAGAGACCCAGTACTTC. Translated: CASSGRSLLGGETQYF.

This clone was seen a handful of times. This chain uses TRBV15 with TRBJ2-1; 9 bases are shared with TRBD1. The CDR3 is 16 amino acids. With 3 bases clipped from V and 6 bases from J, the junction kept 9 bases outside the gene matches. The germline gives CDR1 LNHNV, CDR2 YYDKDF (reference sequence). As DNA, the CDR3 is TGTGCCACCAGCAGGTCCGGGACAGGGAAGTTCAATGAGCAGTTCTTC. Amino acids: CATSRSGTGKFNEQFF.

This chain's CDR3 is CASSWTGNEKLFF. The CDR3 DNA follows: TGTGCCAGCAGTTGGACAGGGAATGAAAAACTGTTTTTT. V is TRBV11-2 and J is TRBJ1-4; 8 positions agree with TRBD1. Germline V gene data show CDR1 as SGHAT and CDR2 as FQNNGV. The CDR3 is 13 amino acids. V was pared by 6 bases and J by 5 bases, with 2 bases of the junction left unmatched.

The CDR3 here is CASSEALGGTEAFF. CDR3 sequence (DNA): TGTGCCAGCAGTGAAGCTCTAGGGGGCACTGAAGCTTTCTTT. The chain carries TRBV25-1 and TRBJ1-1, with D possibly TRBD1 on 6 matching bases. Per the germline V gene, CDR1 is MGHDK and CDR2 is SYGVNS. The ends were cut back, 2 bases at V and 4 bases at J, with 11 bases in the middle. This CDR3 spans 14 amino acids.

The chain carries TRBV5-5 and TRBJ2-7; 11 bases align to TRBD2. CDR3 length: 15 residues. CDR1 SGHKS and CDR2 YYEKEE come from the germline V gene (reference sequence). Losses at the gene ends were 4 bases for V and 4 bases for J; bases not matched to a gene: 7. The CDR3 loop reads CASSIVAGGSYEQYF. CDR3 nucleotides: TGTGCCAGCAGCATCGTAGCGGGGGGGAGTTACGAGCAGTACTTC.

The chain links TRBV2 to TRBJ1-3; D not resolved. Germline lookup yields CDR1 SNHLY and CDR2 FYNNEI. This CDR3 has 15 amino acids. V dropped 4 bases and J dropped 0 bases, with 10 bases sitting between them. In DNA, the CDR3 is TGTGCCAGCAGTGCCGGACGGGGCTCTGGAAACACCATATATTTT. This gives the protein CASSAGRGSGNTIYF.

This rearrangement joins TRBV9 to TRBJ1-5, with D maybe TRBD1 (5 bases). V gave up 4 bases and J gave up 4 bases, with 12 bases separating them. CDR1 is SGDLS and CDR2 is YYNGEE in the germline V gene. CDR3 length equals 14 residues. As DNA, the CDR3 is TGTGCCAGCAGCTTGGGCCCAGGGAATCAGCCCCAGCATTTT. Protein product: CASSLGPGNQPQHF.

This chain uses TRBV18 with TRBJ2-7; TRBD1 matches at 9 bases. This CDR3 spans 14 amino acids. The germline V gene has CDR1 KGHSH and CDR2 LQKENI. The V gene end was trimmed by 3 bases and the J gene end by 5 bases; junction bases not matched to a gene: 5. The CDR3 nucleotides read TGTGCCAGCTCACCCCGGGACAGGGCAGACGAGCAGTACTTC. It specifies CASSPRDRADEQYF.

CDR3 sequence reads: CASSAAGEQFF. CDR3 nucleotide sequence: TGTGCCAGCAGCGCCGCCGGTGAGCAGTTCTTC. The V and J genes are TRBV9 and TRBJ2-1; D ambiguous. The CDR3 loop spans 11 amino acids. V was shortened by 3 bases and J by 9 bases, with 7 bases between the two germline ends. Germline lookup yields CDR1 SGDLS and CDR2 YYNGEE.

The V and J genes are TRBV7-2 and TRBJ1-5, with unresolved D. The CDR3 has 14 amino acids. The germline V gene has CDR1 SGHTA and CDR2 FQGNSA. V was pared by 3 bases and J by 9 bases, with 15 bases between. This CDR3 is CASSLADAVRPQHF. Here the CDR3 DNA reads TGTGCCAGCAGCTTGGCCGATGCTGTTCGGCCCCAGCATTTT.

V and J are TRBV11-3 and TRBJ2-2; 8 nucleotides agree with TRBD1. This CDR3 is 15 amino acids long. The V segment lost 5 bases and the J segment 9 bases; nucleotides outside the gene matches: 11. Germline values: CDR1 SGHNT, CDR2 YENEEA. CDR3 in DNA: TGTGCCAGCAGCGGGACAGGCAGCAATACCAGGGAGCTGTTTTTT. This codes for CASSGTGSNTRELFF.

This clone was seen a handful of times. V and J are TRBV7-8 and TRBJ1-1, with 12 bases aligning to TRBD1. Germline values: CDR1 SGHVS, CDR2 FQNEAQ. The CDR3 runs 17 residues. The ends lost 4 bases at V and 0 bases at J; junction bases unmatched: 6. The CDR3 bases are TGTGCCAGCAGCTCGGGACAGGGGGCTTCTATGAACACTGAAGCTTTCTTT. It is translated as CASSSGQGASMNTEAFF.

This clone was picked up one time. The gene calls are TRBV2 and TRBJ2-5; the match to TRBD1 covers 7 bases. The CDR3 contains 14 residues. J lost 5 bases, V lost 6 bases, and 9 bases had no gene match. Germline-derived CDR1 and CDR2 are SNHLY and FYNNEI. In DNA form, the CDR3 reads TGTGCCAGCAGGCAGAAGGGGGCAGGGGAGACCCAGTACTTC. It encodes CASRQKGAGETQYF.

V and J are TRBV11-1 and TRBJ1-2; weak D call: TRBD1 (6 bases). Trimming took 3 bases from V and 5 from J, leaving 10 bases between them. Germline V CDR1 and CDR2: SGHAT, FQDESV (reference sequence). The CDR3 extends over 13 amino acids. CDR3 in DNA: TGTGCCAGCAGCTTGACAGGTGTTTATGGCTACACCTTC. Protein product: CASSLTGVYGYTF.

This clone was seen just once. The chain is built from TRBV27 and TRBJ2-1, with 9 bases fitting TRBD1. V was clipped by 8 bases and J by 5 bases; unmatched bases: 4. This CDR3 contains 13 residues. Germline V gene sequence: CDR1 MNHEY, CDR2 SMNVEV (reference sequence). CDR3 in amino acids: CASRTGAHNEQFF. Here the CDR3 DNA reads TGTGCCAGCCGGACAGGGGCCCACAATGAGCAGTTCTTC.